This T cell receptor beta chain was sequenced in a study of T cells in localized non-small cell lung cancer. CDR1 is LNHDA and CDR2 is SQIVND in the germline V gene (reference sequence). V was shortened by 5 bases and J by 0 bases, with 10 bases between the two germline ends. CDR3 length equals 15 residues. Some clones are missing from TCRdb's copy, which holds only in-frame ones; the method was immunoSEQ multiplex PCR. Of approximately 52,000 clones listed, around 86% are singletons. The sequence was obtained from a male donor older than 55 with stage III squamous cell lung carcinoma. The rearrangement joins TRBV19 to TRBJ1-4; tentatively, D is TRBD1 (5 bases). This specimen consisted of peripheral blood, obtained before any cancer treatment. In nucleotides, the CDR3 is TGTGCCAGTAGTCCCGCGGGGGCAACTAATGAAAAACTGTTTTTT. Translation: CASSPAGATNEKLFF.